This note documents a single T cell receptor beta chain sequence. Its antigen is as yet unknown. TCRdb re-derived calls from the RT-PCR reads in MiXCR, one entry per CDR3 protein. The sample lists approximately 500,000 distinct CDR3 sequences, roughly 13% occurring once. The CDR3 sequence is 11 residues long. CDR1 and CDR2 (germline): MNHEY, SVGEGT. V was cut by 8 bases and J by 6 bases, with 11 bases left in between. This specimen comes from a study of response to subunit inactivated influenza vaccine. Broader study findings: It was suggested by the authors that few new T cells are recruited by each seasonal influenza vaccination.

The chain has TRBV6-2 or TRBV6-3 and TRBJ2-7, with a tentative D call TRBD2 (6 bases). The input for sequencing was PBMCs from blood, taken 35 to 45 days after vaccination. The sequence derives from a man aged 50-60 years who received an inactivated influenza vaccine. The CDR3 loop is CASRDSREQYF. The CDR3 DNA sequence: TGTGCCAGCCGGGACTCTCGCGAGCAGTACTTC.